Below, 29 T cell receptor beta chains from the same sample are listed, as sequenced in a study of shared clonotypes between healthy human individuals. Produced via immunoSEQ multiplex PCR; TCRdb's table is partial and in-frame only. This sample has roughly 2.5 million clones, with more than 90% found just once. The material sequenced was naive CD4+ T cells sorted from blood. Subset defined: CD45RA+ positively selected. Every receptor here comes from a man younger than 30 in good health.

This chain connects TRBV11-2 to TRBJ2-3; TRBD1 might be the D (7 bases). V was pared by 1 base and J by 1 base, with 12 bases between. The CDR3 is 16 residues long. Per the germline V gene, CDR1 is SGHAT and CDR2 is FQNNGV. CDR3 protein: CASSLGGGGRTDTQYF. DNA of the CDR3: TGTGCCAGCAGCTTAGGAGGAGGGGGCCGCACAGATACGCAGTATTTT.

V gene TRBV5-1 combines with J gene TRBJ2-1; 13 nucleotides match TRBD2. V gave up 2 bases and J gave up 0 bases; unmatched junction bases: 8. CDR1 is SGHRS, CDR2 YFSETQ, per germline. The CDR3 totals 19 residues. CDR3: CASSFGRWTSGSSYNEQFF. CDR3 coding DNA: TGCGCCAGCAGCTTTGGCAGATGGACTAGCGGGAGCTCCTACAATGAGCAGTTCTTC.

The sample holds one count of this clone. The rearrangement uses TRBV2 and TRBJ1-1; D remains ambiguous. This CDR3 comprises 14 residues. The ends were cut back, 6 bases at V and 2 bases at J, with 13 bases in the middle. Germline V gene sequence: CDR1 SNHLY, CDR2 FYNNEI. In DNA form, the CDR3 reads TGTGCCAGCAGCCCCCGGGCCAGAAACACTGAAGCTTTCTTT. Translation gives CASSPRARNTEAFF.

The chain carries TRBV6-1 and TRBJ2-7; unclear D gene. Trimming took off 1 base at V and 0 bases at J, with 10 bases between the two ends. There are 15 residues in the CDR3. The germline V gene encodes CDR1 MNHNS and CDR2 SASEGT. This chain's CDR3 is CASSEGLSSSYEQYF. The DNA for the CDR3 is TGTGCCAGCAGTGAAGGACTCTCTAGCTCCTACGAGCAGTACTTC.

The V and J genes are TRBV28 and TRBJ2-7; D gene uncertain. The CDR3 loop spans 14 amino acids. The germline V gene has CDR1 MDHEN and CDR2 SYDVKM. Trimming took off 2 bases at V and 0 bases at J, with 8 bases between the two ends. CDR3 nucleotides: TGTGCCAGCAGTTTAGTGGGCCTCTCCTACGAGCAGTACTTC. It encodes CASSLVGLSYEQYF.

This clone is a singleton in its sample. The same CDR3 arises from other DNA sequences in this sample as well. The genes are TRBV28 and TRBJ1-2; TRBD1 matches 8 bases. J lost 5 bases, V lost 2 bases, and 10 bases had no gene match. Germline lookup yields CDR1 MDHEN and CDR2 SYDVKM. The CDR3 has 16 amino acids. The CDR3 DNA reads as TGTGCCAGCAGTTTACCGGGACAGGTACTAGGTTATGGCTACACCTTC. Its protein product is CASSLPGQVLGYGYTF.

This clone showed up just once. The chain joins TRBV11-2 to TRBJ2-1; tentative D call: TRBD1 (6 bases). The CDR3 totals 14 residues. Trimming cost V 5 bases and J 7 bases, with 15 bases left between them. Germline CDR1 is SGHAT and CDR2 is FQNNGV. CDR3 protein: CASSRNTGLNEQFF. The CDR3 region has the DNA TGTGCCAGCAGCCGCAATACAGGGTTGAATGAGCAGTTCTTC.

This clone has just a few counts. V and J are TRBV10-3 and TRBJ1-1, with 7 nucleotides matching TRBD1. The J segment lost 1 base and the V segment lost 10 bases, leaving 9 bases of the junction unmatched. The length of the CDR3 is 14 residues. Germline V gives CDR1 ENHRY, CDR2 SYGVKD. CDR3 DNA: TGTGCCACCCACCAGGGACAGTCGAACACTGAAGCTTTCTTT. It is translated as CATHQGQSNTEAFF.

The sample holds one count of this clone. This CDR3 is also generated by other DNA sequences in the sample. The chain is built from TRBV19 and TRBJ2-3, with 10 bases lining up with TRBD2. Unmatched junction bases numbered 5, after V lost 6 bases and J lost 2 bases. The CDR3 runs 15 residues. Looked up from germline, CDR1 is LNHDA and CDR2 is SQIVND (reference sequence). DNA of the CDR3: TGTGCCAGTAGCATTCTAGCGGGGGTCACAGATACGCAGTATTTT. Its translation is CASSILAGVTDTQYF.

The V and J genes are TRBV28 and TRBJ1-2; no definite D call. The CDR3 is 13 amino acids. Trimming took off 1 base at V and 7 bases at J, with 10 bases between the two ends. CDR1 MDHEN and CDR2 SYDVKM come from the germline V gene. The CDR3 here is CASSLSPDGGYTF. The CDR3 nucleotides read TGTGCCAGCAGTTTATCCCCGGACGGTGGCTACACCTTC.

Remarks on this clone: The conserved phenylalanine or tryptophan is not found at the CDR3 terminus, so this likely reflects a read error. No DNA is shown, since the ends of the CDR3 on it are uncertain; the CDR3 is the one TCRdb lists. The chain is built from TRBV6-6 and TRBJ2-7; the listed D gene, TRBD2, was not tested against the DNA. Germline-derived CDR1 and CDR2 are MNHNY and SVGAGI (reference sequence). The CDR3 extends over 12 residues, inclusive of both ends. CDR3 in amino acids: CASSSDPVQHKI.

This clone came up once. V and J are TRBV6-5 and TRBJ2-7; 7 bases map to TRBD2. The ends lost 4 bases at V and 1 base at J; junction bases unmatched: 7. The CDR3 is 15 residues long. The germline CDR1 and CDR2 sequences are MNHEY and SVGAGI. CDR3 region: CASSSKAGPSYEQYF. The CDR3 region has the DNA TGTGCCAGCAGTTCCAAAGCGGGACCGTCCTACGAGCAGTACTTC.

This chain uses TRBV18 with TRBJ2-7; possible D gene TRBD1, 5 bases. This CDR3 contains 14 residues. CDR1 and CDR2 from the germline V gene are KGHSH and LQKENI. V was clipped by 4 bases and J by 2 bases, with 12 bases between them. The CDR3 coding sequence is TGTGCCAGCTCACGTGGGGCGGACACCTACGAGCAGTACTTC. Amino acids: CASSRGADTYEQYF.

The table lists this clone with a count of one. The chain has TRBV5-4 and TRBJ2-3; 8 nucleotides line up with TRBD1. The CDR3 is 17 amino acids. V dropped 3 bases and J dropped 1; count of bases not matched to a gene: 10. The germline V gene has CDR1 SGHNT and CDR2 YYREEE (reference sequence). Here the CDR3 DNA reads TGTGCCAGCAGCTCTAAACAGGGGGGATACGGCACAGATACGCAGTATTTT. Protein product: CASSSKQGGYGTDTQYF.

The V call is TRBV19, the J call TRBJ2-3; D possibly corresponds to TRBD1 (6 bases). V lost 11 bases to trimming and J lost 0 bases, with 18 bases between them. Germline CDR1 is LNHDA and CDR2 is SQIVND (reference sequence). CDR3 size: 15 residues. The CDR3 spells CAGPTGASSTDTQYF. As DNA, the CDR3 is TGTGCCGGGCCGACAGGAGCCTCTAGCACAGATACGCAGTATTTT.

The chain employs TRBV5-6 and TRBJ2-1, with a possible D match to TRBD2 (5 bases). In germline, CDR1 is SGHDT, CDR2 YYEEEE. V dropped 6 bases and J dropped 1 base, with 17 bases sitting between them. The CDR3 has 16 residues. The CDR3 DNA sequence: TGTGCCAGCACATCCGGGGTAATGGGTTCCTACAATGAGCAGTTCTTC. Translating it yields CASTSGVMGSYNEQFF.

As regards this clone: In the same sample, other DNA sequences code for this CDR3. The chain joins TRBV18 to TRBJ2-3, with TRBD2 matching over 14 bases. The CDR3 sequence is 17 residues long. Unmatched junction bases numbered 0, after V lost 0 bases and J lost 1 base. Germline CDR1 reads KGHSH; CDR2 reads LQKENI. The CDR3 spells CASSPPGLAGGTDTQYF. The DNA for the CDR3 is TGTGCCAGCTCACCACCGGGACTAGCGGGAGGCACAGATACGCAGTATTTT.

This clone was counted between two and nine times. V usage is TRBV27 and J usage is TRBJ1-5, with a weak D call TRBD1 (6 bases). Germline CDR1 MNHEY, CDR2 SMNVEV (reference sequence). V lost 0 bases and J 11 bases, leaving 14 bases between the germline ends. There are 14 residues in the CDR3. CDR3 in amino acids: CASSLSVTGMAQHF. As DNA, the CDR3 is TGTGCCAGCAGTTTATCGGTGACAGGAATGGCCCAGCATTTT.

The CDR3 bases are TGTGCCAGCAGTGACACAGGGGACTATGGCTACACCTTC. Translation: CASSDTGDYGYTF. The chain is built from TRBV25-1 and TRBJ1-2; TRBD1 matches at 7 bases. The CDR3 sequence is 13 residues long. Germline trimming cut 3 bases from V and 3 bases from J; bases unmatched to any gene: 1. Germline V lookup: CDR1 MGHDK, CDR2 SYGVNS.

CDR3 protein: CASSATAGGLTDTQYF. The CDR3 region has the DNA TGTGCCAGCAGTGCCACAGCGGGAGGTCTCACAGATACGCAGTATTTT. The V gene is TRBV6-4, the J gene TRBJ2-3; 9 positions agree with TRBD2. CDR1 and CDR2 (germline): MRHNA, SNTAGT. With 4 bases clipped from V and 2 bases from J, the junction kept 7 bases outside the gene matches. The CDR3 spans 16 residues.

V usage is TRBV5-1 and J usage is TRBJ2-5; 8 nucleotides line up with TRBD1. Germline CDR1 SGHRS, CDR2 YFSETQ. V shed 0 bases, J shed 3 bases, and the junction held 7 bases outside the gene matches. The CDR3 length is 16 residues. CDR3 amino acids: CASSLAPLTGEETQYF. The CDR3 DNA sequence: TGCGCCAGCAGCTTGGCCCCTTTGACAGGGGAAGAGACCCAGTACTTC. Looking up the rest from reference TRBV5-1 and TRBJ2-5 gives the full variable domain: KAGVTQTPRYLIKTRGQQVTLSCSPISGHRSVSWYQQTPGQGLQFLFEYFSETQRNKGNFPGRFSGRQFSNSRSEMNVSTLELGDSALYLCASSLAPLTGEETQYFGPGTRLLVL.

The V gene is TRBV27, the J gene TRBJ1-5, with D perhaps TRBD1 (5 bases). This CDR3 comprises 15 residues. Trimming removed 5 bases from V and 5 bases from J, with 16 bases in between. The germline V gene encodes CDR1 MNHEY and CDR2 SMNVEV (reference sequence). This chain's CDR3 is CASSPRVFSHQPQHF. Here the CDR3 DNA reads TGTGCCAGCAGTCCCAGGGTCTTCTCCCATCAGCCCCAGCATTTT.

V usage is TRBV5-1 and J usage is TRBJ2-1, with TRBD1 matching over 8 bases. J gave up 4 bases and V 4 bases, and 4 bases lay outside the gene matches. The germline V gene has CDR1 SGHRS and CDR2 YFSETQ. This CDR3 contains 14 residues. CDR3 in DNA: TGCGCCAGCAGCGTGGGACAGGTTTACAATGAGCAGTTCTTC. Its protein product is CASSVGQVYNEQFF. The full variable domain, its missing parts supplied by reference TRBV5-1 and TRBJ2-1, is KAGVTQTPRYLIKTRGQQVTLSCSPISGHRSVSWYQQTPGQGLQFLFEYFSETQRNKGNFPGRFSGRQFSNSRSEMNVSTLELGDSALYLCASSVGQVYNEQFFGPGTRLTVL.

CDR3 residues: CASSLEGAGYTF. CDR3 DNA sequence: TGTGCCAGCAGCTTAGAGGGAGCCGGCTACACCTTC. The chain employs TRBV11-2 and TRBJ1-2; no firm D call. The germline V and J ends were trimmed by 0 bases and 8 bases, with 7 bases remaining between them. Germline CDR1 SGHAT, CDR2 FQNNGV. The CDR3 sequence is 12 residues long.

This clone has just one count. The same CDR3 is also encoded by other DNA sequences in this sample. V gene TRBV29-1 combines with J gene TRBJ2-3; D might be TRBD2 (6 bases). Germline values: CDR1 SQVTM, CDR2 ANQGSEA. V gave up 3 bases and J gave up 3 bases, with 7 bases separating them. There are 12 residues in the CDR3. The chain's CDR3 is CSVDSGTDTQYF. CDR3 nucleotides: TGCAGCGTTGATAGCGGAACAGATACGCAGTATTTT.

This clone was counted a single time. The sample holds other DNA sequences that translate to the same CDR3. The V gene is TRBV6-1, the J gene TRBJ1-5; no clear D gene. V dropped 1 base and J dropped 4 bases, with 8 bases sitting between them. The CDR3 loop spans 14 amino acids. From germline, CDR1 is MNHNS and CDR2 SASEGT. The CDR3 region is CASSEGNSNQPQHF. The CDR3 nucleotides read TGTGCCAGCAGTGAAGGAAACAGTAATCAGCCCCAGCATTTT.

The J gene is TRBJ2-7, the V gene TRBV27; 7 nucleotides match TRBD2. Trimming at V came to 5 bases and at J to 3 bases, leaving 7 bases not matched to a gene. Germline V gene data show CDR1 as MNHEY and CDR2 as SMNVEV (reference sequence). The CDR3 covers 14 residues. The CDR3 DNA reads as TGTGCCAGCAGTCCTACTCGCGGGGGCTACGAGCAGTACTTC. Residues: CASSPTRGGYEQYF.

The rearrangement joins TRBV21-1 to TRBJ1-1; the table's D gene call, TRBD1, was not cross checked with the DNA. TRBV21-1 is marked as a pseudogene. The CDR3 consists of 15 residues. Here the CDR3 reads CASSKRRDRNTEAFF. In nucleotides, the CDR3 is TGTGCCAGCAGCAAACGTCGGGACAGGAACACTGAAGCTTTCTTT.

The chain recombines TRBV5-4 with TRBJ2-5; D might be TRBD1 (8 bases). Trimming pared 4 bases from V and 5 bases from J, leaving 18 bases between. Per germline, CDR1 SGHNT and CDR2 YYREEE (reference sequence). The CDR3 consists of 15 residues. For the CDR3, the DNA is TGTGCCAGCAGCAACCCTGACAGGGGAGGGGAGACCCAGTACTTC. Amino acid sequence: CASSNPDRGGETQYF.